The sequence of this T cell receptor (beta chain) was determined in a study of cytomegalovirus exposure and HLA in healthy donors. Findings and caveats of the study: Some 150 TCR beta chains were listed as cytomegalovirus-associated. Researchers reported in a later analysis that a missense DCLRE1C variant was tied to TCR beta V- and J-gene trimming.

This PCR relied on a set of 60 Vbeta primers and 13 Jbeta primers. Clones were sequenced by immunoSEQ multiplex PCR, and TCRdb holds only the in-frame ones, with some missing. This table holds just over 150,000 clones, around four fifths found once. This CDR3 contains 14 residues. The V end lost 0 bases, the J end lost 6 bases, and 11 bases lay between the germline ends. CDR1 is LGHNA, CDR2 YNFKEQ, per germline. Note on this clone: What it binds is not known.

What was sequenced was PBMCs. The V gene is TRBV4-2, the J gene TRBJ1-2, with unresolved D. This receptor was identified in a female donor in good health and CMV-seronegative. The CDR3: CASSQDLRADGYTF. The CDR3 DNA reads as TGTGCCAGCAGCCAAGATCTGAGGGCGGATGGCTACACCTTC.